The 7 T cell receptor beta chains listed next were all sequenced from one sample in a study of blood T cell repertoires in COVID-19. Profiling relied on immunoSEQ multiplex PCR, and the TCRdb table lists in-frame clones only, not all of them. The top ten hold around 6.5% of the sample, which has a few hundred thousand clones, over 80% seen once. The sample was PBMCs or T cells enriched from blood (not recorded which). These receptors originate from a woman in her thirties or forties who had recovered from COVID-19.

The CDR3 nucleotides are TGCGCCAGCAGCTCGCGGAGGGCGTCGGAGACCCAGTACTTC. This sequence encodes CASSSRRASETQYF. This chain links TRBV5-1 with TRBJ2-5; D possibly corresponds to TRBD2 (6 bases). This CDR3 has 14 residues. CDR1 and CDR2 (germline): SGHRS, YFSETQ. Trimming took off 3 bases at V and 5 bases at J, with 14 bases between the two ends.

V usage is TRBV2 and J usage is TRBJ1-6; no clear D. The CDR3 is made up of 15 amino acids. In germline, CDR1 is SNHLY, CDR2 FYNNEI. Trimming pared 7 bases from V and 9 bases from J, leaving 19 bases between. The CDR3 DNA reads as TGTGCCAGCATGAGGCCCTTTGTGGAGGCTTCACCCCTCCACTTT. Its protein is CASMRPFVEASPLHF.

V is TRBV28 and J is TRBJ1-2; TRBD1 matches at 7 bases. The CDR3 sequence is 13 residues long. V was pared by 4 bases and J by 2 bases, with 1 base of the junction left unmatched. In germline, CDR1 is MDHEN, CDR2 SYDVKM. CDR3 loop: CASSYRGNYGYTF. For the CDR3, the DNA is TGTGCCAGCAGTTACAGGGGAAACTATGGCTACACCTTC.

This chain joins TRBV7-9 and TRBJ2-7; 8 bases are a match to TRBD2. The CDR3 spans 14 residues. The ends lost 5 bases at V and 2 bases at J; junction bases unmatched: 5. Germline lookup yields CDR1 SEHNR and CDR2 FQNEAQ (reference sequence). CDR3: CASSPGGDAYEQYV. CDR3 sequence (DNA): TGTGCCAGCAGCCCGGGGGGGGACGCCTACGAGCAGTACGTC.

V usage is TRBV7-2 and J usage is TRBJ2-1; 15 bases are a match to TRBD2. The CDR3 is 19 residues long. Trimming cost V 5 bases and J 3 bases; bases outside gene matches: 11. Germline CDR1 and CDR2: SGHTA and FQGNSA. The CDR3 region is CASSQMTGLAGGRYNEQFF. The CDR3 nucleotides read TGTGCCAGCAGCCAAATGACGGGACTAGCGGGAGGCCGCTACAATGAGCAGTTCTTC.

The gene calls are TRBV6-5 and TRBJ2-1; 7 nucleotides agree with TRBD1. Germline values: CDR1 MNHEY, CDR2 SVGAGI. The CDR3 consists of 13 residues. V lost 8 bases to trimming and J lost 4 bases; unmatched junction nucleotides: 5. The CDR3 DNA reads TGTGCCAGCTCAAGGGGGCAATACAATGAGCAGTTCTTC. It yields the protein CASSRGQYNEQFF.

The V call is TRBV10-3, the J call TRBJ1-4, with D perhaps matching TRBD1 (6 bases). The CDR3 has 14 residues. CDR1 and CDR2 (germline): ENHRY, SYGVKD. Trimming pared 3 bases from V and 7 bases from J, leaving 12 bases between. The CDR3 DNA is TGTGCCATCAGTGACCGGACAGAGGCTGAAAAACTGTTTTTT. Translated, it gives CAISDRTEAEKLFF.